The 8 T cell receptor beta chains below all came from one sample that was sequenced in a study of fetal regulatory T cell absence and autoimmunity. Clones were read by immunoSEQ multiplex PCR, and TCRdb kept only the in-frame ones, dropping some. The table has approximately 94,000 clones, around 72% seen once. Sequencing used pancreas tissue. The receptors come from a male donor with IPEX syndrome.

The V gene is TRBV19, the J gene TRBJ1-1, with D perhaps matching TRBD1 (6 bases). The germline V gene encodes CDR1 LNHDA and CDR2 SQIVND (reference sequence). The CDR3 sequence is 13 residues long. Trimming cost V 4 bases and J 8 bases, with 14 bases left between them. This CDR3 reads CASSTLTGPEAFF. The DNA of the CDR3 is TGTGCCAGTAGTACCCTCACAGGGCCAGAAGCTTTCTTT.

The chain links TRBV25-1 to TRBJ1-1; D gene ambiguous. Germline CDR1 and CDR2: MGHDK and SYGVNS. V shed 7 bases and J shed 3 bases, with 9 bases lying between them. This CDR3 has 12 residues. Here the CDR3 DNA reads TGTGCCAGCAAAGGATGGTACACTGAAGCTTTCTTT. It specifies CASKGWYTEAFF.

V and J are TRBV7-2 and TRBJ2-1, with a possible D match to TRBD2 (6 bases). Trimming left V 5 bases short and J 7 bases short, with 21 bases between. Germline V gene lookup returns CDR1 SGHTA and CDR2 FQGNSA. This CDR3 has 16 amino acids. The CDR3 sequence is CASSVNMGLARNEQFF. The CDR3 DNA reads TGTGCCAGCAGCGTTAATATGGGACTCGCAAGGAATGAGCAGTTCTTC.

V gene TRBV5-1 combines with J gene TRBJ2-6, with TRBD1 matching over 11 bases. The CDR3 contains 14 residues. Germline loops: CDR1 SGHRS, CDR2 YFSETQ. The trim removed 7 bases at V and 4 bases at J, leaving 1 base unmatched. This CDR3 is CASGQGAGANVLTF. The DNA for the CDR3 is TGCGCCAGCGGACAGGGGGCCGGGGCCAACGTCCTGACTTTC.

The chain combines TRBV19 with TRBJ2-3; possibly TRBD2 for D (7 bases). V lost 10 bases and J 2 bases, leaving 19 bases between the germline ends. Germline values: CDR1 LNHDA, CDR2 SQIVND (reference sequence). The CDR3 extends over 15 amino acids. This chain's CDR3 is CATQGGGRYTDTQYF. CDR3 sequence (DNA): TGTGCCACCCAAGGGGGAGGGCGGTACACAGATACGCAGTATTTT.

CDR3: CASSLVAGGYEKLFF. As DNA, the CDR3 is TGTGCCAGCAGCTTAGTGGCGGGAGGGTACGAAAAACTGTTTTTT. V usage is TRBV11-2 and J usage is TRBJ1-4; D unclear. Germline CDR1 SGHAT, CDR2 FQNNGV. Trimming removed 1 base at V and 8 bases at J, with 14 bases between. This CDR3 has 15 amino acids.

The chain uses TRBV7-8 and TRBJ2-5; the D is unclear. The CDR3 extends over 12 amino acids. CDR1 and CDR2 (germline): SGHVS, FQNEAQ. The V end lost 1 base, the J end lost 2 bases, and 2 bases lay between the germline ends. CDR3 in amino acids: CASSLEQETQYF. CDR3 DNA: TGTGCCAGCAGCTTAGAACAAGAGACCCAGTACTTC.

The gene calls are TRBV5-1 and TRBJ2-1; 7 positions agree with TRBD1. CDR1 and CDR2 (germline): SGHRS, YFSETQ. The CDR3 runs to 18 residues. V lost 0 bases, J lost 0 bases, and 9 bases stayed unmatched. DNA for the CDR3: TGCGCCAGCAGCTTGGCCCCTGGACAGGCGAGCTCCTACAATGAGCAGTTCTTC. Translation gives CASSLAPGQASSYNEQFF.